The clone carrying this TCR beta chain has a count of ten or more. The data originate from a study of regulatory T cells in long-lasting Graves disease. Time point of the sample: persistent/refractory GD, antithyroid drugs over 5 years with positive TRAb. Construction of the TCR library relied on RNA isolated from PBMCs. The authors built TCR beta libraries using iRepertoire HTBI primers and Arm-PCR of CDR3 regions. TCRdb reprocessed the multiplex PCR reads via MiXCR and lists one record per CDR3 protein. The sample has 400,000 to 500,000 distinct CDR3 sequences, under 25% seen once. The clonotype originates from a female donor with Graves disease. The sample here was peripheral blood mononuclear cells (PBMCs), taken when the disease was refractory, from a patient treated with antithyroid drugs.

CDR3 sequence: CASTYTRGRDQPQHF. CDR3 nucleotide sequence: TGTGCCAGCACCTACACGCGGGGCCGGGATCAGCCCCAGCATTTT. The chain combines TRBV28 with TRBJ1-5; tentatively, D is TRBD1 (5 bases). This CDR3 is built from 15 residues. The ends were cut back, 7 bases at V and 5 bases at J, with 18 bases in the middle. CDR1 and CDR2 (germline): MDHEN, SYDVKM.